The present T cell receptor (beta chain) was sequenced within a study of blood T cells in healthy people across ages. Study-wide results and limits: There was a strong correlation between TCR beta diversity and naive T cell percentage. Estimates drawn from one million T cells were deemed to understate diversity.

Unmatched junction bases numbered 9, after V lost 3 bases and J lost 2 bases. Germline CDR1 MDHEN, CDR2 SYDVKM. CDR3 size: 17 residues. For the second PCR, which ran for about 7 to 11 cycles, a sample-barcoded 5' primer and a J-beta primer mix were used. TCRdb reprocessed the 5' RACE reads with MiXCR, giving one entry per CDR3 protein. The table shows 2 million or so distinct CDR3 sequences, with roughly 52% occurring only once. Comment on this clonotype: Its antigen is undetermined.

Approximately 10 milliliters was the volume of peripheral blood drawn from each donor. The sequenced sample consisted of blood. The receptor was isolated from a middle-aged woman in good health. This sequence joins TRBV28 and TRBJ1-5; 8 bases fit TRBD1. The CDR3 region is CASSLSSMDRGNQPQHF. DNA for the CDR3: TGTGCCAGCAGTTTGTCCTCTATGGACAGGGGCAATCAGCCCCAGCATTTT.